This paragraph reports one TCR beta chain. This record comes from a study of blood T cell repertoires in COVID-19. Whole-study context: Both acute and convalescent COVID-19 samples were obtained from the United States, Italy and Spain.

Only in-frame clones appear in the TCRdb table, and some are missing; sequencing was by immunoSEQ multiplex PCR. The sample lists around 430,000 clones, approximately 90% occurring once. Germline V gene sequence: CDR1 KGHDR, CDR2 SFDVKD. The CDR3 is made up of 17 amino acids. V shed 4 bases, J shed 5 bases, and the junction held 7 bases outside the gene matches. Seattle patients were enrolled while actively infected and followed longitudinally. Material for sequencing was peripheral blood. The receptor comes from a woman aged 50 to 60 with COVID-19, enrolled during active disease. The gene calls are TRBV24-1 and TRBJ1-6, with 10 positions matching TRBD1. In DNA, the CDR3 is TGTGCCACCAGTGACCTTAGACAGGGGGCGAATAATTCACCCCTCCACTTT. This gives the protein CATSDLRQGANNSPLHF.